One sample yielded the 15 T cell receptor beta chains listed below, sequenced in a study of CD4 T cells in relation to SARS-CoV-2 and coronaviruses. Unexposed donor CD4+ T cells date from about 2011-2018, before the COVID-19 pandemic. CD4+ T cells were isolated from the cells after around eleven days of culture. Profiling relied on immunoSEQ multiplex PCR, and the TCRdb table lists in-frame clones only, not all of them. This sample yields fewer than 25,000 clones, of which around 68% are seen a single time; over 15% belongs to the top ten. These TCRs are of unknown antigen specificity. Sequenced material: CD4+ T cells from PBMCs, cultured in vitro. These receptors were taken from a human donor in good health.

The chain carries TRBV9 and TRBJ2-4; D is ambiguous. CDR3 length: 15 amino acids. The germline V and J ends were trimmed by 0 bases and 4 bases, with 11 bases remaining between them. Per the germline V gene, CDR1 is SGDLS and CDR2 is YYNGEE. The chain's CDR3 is CASSVGVEHKNIQYF. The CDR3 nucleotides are TGTGCCAGCAGCGTAGGCGTAGAGCATAAAAACATTCAGTACTTC. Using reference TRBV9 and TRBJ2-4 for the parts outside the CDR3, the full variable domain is DSGVTQTPKHLITATGQRVTLRCSPRSGDLSVYWYQQSLDQGLQFLIQYYNGEERAKGNILERFSAQQFPDLHSELNLSSLELGDSALYFCASSVGVEHKNIQYFGAGTRLSVL.

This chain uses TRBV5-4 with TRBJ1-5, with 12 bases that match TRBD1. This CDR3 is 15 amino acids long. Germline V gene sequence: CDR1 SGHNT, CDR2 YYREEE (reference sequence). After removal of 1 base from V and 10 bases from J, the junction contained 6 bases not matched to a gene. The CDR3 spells CASSLMGQGATPQHF. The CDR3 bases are TGTGCCAGCAGCTTGATGGGACAGGGGGCTACACCCCAGCATTTT.

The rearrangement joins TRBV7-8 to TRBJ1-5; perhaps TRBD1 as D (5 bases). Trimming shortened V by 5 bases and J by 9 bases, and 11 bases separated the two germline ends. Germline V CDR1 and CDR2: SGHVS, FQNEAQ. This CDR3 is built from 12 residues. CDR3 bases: TGTGCCAGCAGCCACCTAAGGGGGCCCCAGCATTTT. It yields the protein CASSHLRGPQHF.

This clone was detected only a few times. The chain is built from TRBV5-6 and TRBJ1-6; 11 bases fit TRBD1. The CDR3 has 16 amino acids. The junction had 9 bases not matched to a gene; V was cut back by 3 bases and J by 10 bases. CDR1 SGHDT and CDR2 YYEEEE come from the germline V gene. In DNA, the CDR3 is TGTGCCAGCAGCTGGGGAGCCGGGACAGGGGGATCACCCCTCCACTTT. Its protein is CASSWGAGTGGSPLHF.

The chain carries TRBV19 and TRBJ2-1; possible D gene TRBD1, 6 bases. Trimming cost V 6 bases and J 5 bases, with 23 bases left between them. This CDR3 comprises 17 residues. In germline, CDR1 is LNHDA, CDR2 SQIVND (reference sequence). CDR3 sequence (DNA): TGTGCCAGTAGGGGGGCCGGGGTACAGGTCCGGGACAATGAGCAGTTCTTC. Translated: CASRGAGVQVRDNEQFF. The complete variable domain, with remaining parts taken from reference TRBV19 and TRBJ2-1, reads DGGITQSPKYLFRKEGQNVTLSCEQNLNHDAMYWYRQDPGQGLRLIYYSQIVNDFQKGDIAEGYSVSREKKESFPLTVTSAQKNPTAFYLCASRGAGVQVRDNEQFFGPGTRLTVL.

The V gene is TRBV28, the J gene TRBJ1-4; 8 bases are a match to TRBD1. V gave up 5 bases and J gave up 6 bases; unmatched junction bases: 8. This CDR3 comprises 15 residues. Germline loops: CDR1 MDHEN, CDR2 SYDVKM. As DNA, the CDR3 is TGTGCCAGCAGTCTGCCGGGACAGGACCATGAAAAACTGTTTTTT. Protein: CASSLPGQDHEKLFF. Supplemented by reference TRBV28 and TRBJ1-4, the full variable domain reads DVKVTQSSRYLVKRTGEKVFLECVQDMDHENMFWYRQDPGLGLRLIYFSYDVKMKEKGDIPEGYSVSREKKERFSLILESASTNQTSMYLCASSLPGQDHEKLFFGSGTQLSVL.

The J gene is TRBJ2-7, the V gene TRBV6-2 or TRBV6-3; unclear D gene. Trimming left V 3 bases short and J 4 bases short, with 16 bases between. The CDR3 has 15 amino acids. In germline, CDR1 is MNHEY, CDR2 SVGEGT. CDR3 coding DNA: TGTGCCAGCAGTTATTTCGGCGGCTATATGTACGAGCAGTACTTC. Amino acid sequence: CASSYFGGYMYEQYF.

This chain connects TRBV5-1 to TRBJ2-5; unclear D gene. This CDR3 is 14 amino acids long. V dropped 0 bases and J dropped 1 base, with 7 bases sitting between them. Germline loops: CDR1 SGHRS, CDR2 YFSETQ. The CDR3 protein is CASSLVPSQETQYF. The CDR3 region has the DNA TGCGCCAGCAGCTTGGTGCCTAGCCAAGAGACCCAGTACTTC.

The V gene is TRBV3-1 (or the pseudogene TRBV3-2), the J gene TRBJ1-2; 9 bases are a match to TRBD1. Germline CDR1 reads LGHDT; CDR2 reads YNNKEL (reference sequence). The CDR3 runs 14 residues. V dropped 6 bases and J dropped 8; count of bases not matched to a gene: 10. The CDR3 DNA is TGTGCCAGCAGAAAGGGACAGGGCTGGGGCGGCTACACCTTC. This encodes CASRKGQGWGGYTF.

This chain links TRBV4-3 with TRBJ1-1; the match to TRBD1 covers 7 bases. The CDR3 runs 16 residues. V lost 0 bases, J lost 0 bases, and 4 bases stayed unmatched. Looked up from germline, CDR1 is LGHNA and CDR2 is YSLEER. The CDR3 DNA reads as TGCGCCAGCAGCCAAGAACAGGGGTCAATGAACACTGAAGCTTTCTTT. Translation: CASSQEQGSMNTEAFF.

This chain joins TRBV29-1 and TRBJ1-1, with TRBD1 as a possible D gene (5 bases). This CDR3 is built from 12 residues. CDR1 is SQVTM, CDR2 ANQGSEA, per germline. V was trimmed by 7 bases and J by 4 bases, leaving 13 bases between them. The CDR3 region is CSGGGLRTEAFF. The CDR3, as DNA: TGCAGCGGGGGGGGACTGCGCACTGAAGCTTTCTTT.

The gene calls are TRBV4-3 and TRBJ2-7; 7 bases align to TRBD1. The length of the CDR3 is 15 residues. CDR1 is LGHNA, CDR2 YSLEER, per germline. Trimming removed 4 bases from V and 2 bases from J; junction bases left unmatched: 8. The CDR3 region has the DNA TGCGCCAGCAGCCTCCGACAGGGATCAGCCTACGAGCAGTACTTC. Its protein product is CASSLRQGSAYEQYF.

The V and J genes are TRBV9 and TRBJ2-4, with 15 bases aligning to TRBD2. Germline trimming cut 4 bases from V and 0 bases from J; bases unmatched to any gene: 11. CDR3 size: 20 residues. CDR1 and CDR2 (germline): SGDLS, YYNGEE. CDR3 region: CASSPRGLAGGTSAKNIQYF. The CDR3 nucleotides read TGTGCCAGCAGCCCGAGGGGACTAGCGGGAGGAACCTCAGCCAAAAACATTCAGTACTTC.

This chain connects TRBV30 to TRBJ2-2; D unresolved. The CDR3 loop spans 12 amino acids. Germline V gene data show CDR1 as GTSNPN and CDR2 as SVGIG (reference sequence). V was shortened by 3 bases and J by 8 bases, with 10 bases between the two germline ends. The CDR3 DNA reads TGTGCCTGGAGATTGGAACCGGGGGAGCTGTTTTTT. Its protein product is CAWRLEPGELFF.

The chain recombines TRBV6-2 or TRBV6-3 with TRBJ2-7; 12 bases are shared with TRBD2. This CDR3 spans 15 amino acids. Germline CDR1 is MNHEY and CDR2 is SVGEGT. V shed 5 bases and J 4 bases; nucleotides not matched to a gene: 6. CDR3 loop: CASSPGLAGAYEQYF. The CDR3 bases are TGTGCCAGCAGTCCGGGACTAGCGGGCGCGTACGAGCAGTACTTC.